One and the same sample provided the 20 T cell receptor beta chains below, sequenced in a study of T cells in Graves' hyperthyroidism and ophthalmopathy. TCR beta CDR3 regions were amplified from RNA. HTBI primers were the set used in a first-round RT-PCR of the TCR CDR3. MiXCR, run by TCRdb on the multiplex PCR reads, gives a single entry per CDR3 protein. This repertoire shows about 59,000 distinct CDR3 sequences, roughly 50% found once; its top ten account for approximately 3.5%. Sequenced input: blood. These receptors came from a woman aged 55-69 years with Graves' ophthalmopathy.

This clonotype appeared many times. The chain links TRBV2 to TRBJ1-5; perhaps TRBD1 as D (6 bases). V shed 3 bases and J shed 2 bases, with 11 bases lying between them. Germline assignment: CDR1 SNHLY and CDR2 FYNNEI. The CDR3 covers 15 residues. CDR3 residues: CASSDGGVGNQPQHF. CDR3 nucleotides: TGTGCCAGCAGTGATGGGGGCGTTGGCAATCAGCCCCAGCATTTT.

This clonotype appeared many times. The rearrangement uses TRBV15 and TRBJ2-1, with 10 bases matching TRBD1. Germline V CDR1 and CDR2: LNHNV, YYDKDF (reference sequence). This CDR3 has 17 residues. Losses at the gene ends were 1 base for V and 8 bases for J; bases not matched to a gene: 11. This CDR3 is CATSRVFPGQGKDEQFF. CDR3 in DNA: TGTGCCACCAGCAGAGTCTTTCCGGGACAGGGGAAGGATGAGCAGTTCTTC.

This clonotype showed up many times. V is TRBV19 and J is TRBJ1-2, with TRBD1 as a possible D gene (6 bases). Germline V gives CDR1 LNHDA, CDR2 SQIVND (reference sequence). V shed 4 bases and J shed 4 bases, with 13 bases lying between them. The CDR3 spans 14 residues. CDR3 in DNA: TGTGCCAGTAGTACCCCGGGACAAGCCTATGGCTACACCTTC. As protein: CASSTPGQAYGYTF.

The genes are TRBV20-1 and TRBJ1-5; 7 nucleotides agree with TRBD1. V dropped 3 bases and J dropped 3; count of bases not matched to a gene: 11. Per germline, CDR1 DFQATT and CDR2 SNEGSKA (reference sequence). The CDR3 is made up of 16 amino acids. The CDR3 DNA sequence: TGCAGTGCTAGTGGGGGGCGTACAGGGGACAATCAGCCCCAGCATTTT. Amino acid sequence: CSASGGRTGDNQPQHF.

J is TRBJ1-1 and V is TRBV12-3 or TRBV12-4, with D possibly TRBD1 on 6 matching bases. Trimming cost V 5 bases and J 1 base, with 14 bases left between them. The CDR3 runs 15 residues. The CDR3 nucleotides read TGTGCCAGCAGTCCTAGCGGGGGCTGGAACACTGAAGCTTTCTTT. Encoded protein: CASSPSGGWNTEAFF.

This clonotype showed up many times. The rearrangement uses TRBV10-3 and TRBJ1-2; D is uncertain. V lost 0 bases, J lost 6 bases, and 11 bases lay in between. The CDR3 length is 14 residues. Germline lookup yields CDR1 ENHRY and CDR2 SYGVKD. CDR3 in amino acids: CAISESASRHGYTF. CDR3 nucleotides: TGTGCCATCAGTGAGTCGGCCAGCCGACATGGCTACACCTTC.

V usage is TRBV29-1 and J usage is TRBJ2-3; 9 positions agree with TRBD2. This CDR3 comprises 15 residues. Germline V gene data show CDR1 as SQVTM and CDR2 as ANQGSEA. The V segment lost 4 bases and the J segment 2 bases; nucleotides outside the gene matches: 7. In DNA form, the CDR3 reads TGCAGCGTTGGACTAGCGGCATTGTCCACAGATACGCAGTATTTT. Translated: CSVGLAALSTDTQYF.

This clonotype occurred many times. The CDR3 DNA reads as TGTGCCAGCAGCCGAGGGGCCGACTACACTGAAGCTTTCTTT. Translating gives CASSRGADYTEAFF. The genes are TRBV6-1 and TRBJ1-1; D is perhaps TRBD1 (5 bases). Trimming pared 6 bases from V and 3 bases from J, leaving 14 bases between. The length of the CDR3 is 14 residues. The germline V gene encodes CDR1 MNHNS and CDR2 SASEGT.

This clonotype has at least ten counts. The genes are TRBV9 and TRBJ2-2; 9 positions agree with TRBD1. The CDR3 is made up of 17 amino acids. J gave up 7 bases and V 0 bases, and 10 bases lay outside the gene matches. The germline V gene has CDR1 SGDLS and CDR2 YYNGEE. The CDR3: CASSVAHKTGGGGELFF. The CDR3 DNA reads as TGTGCCAGCAGCGTAGCCCATAAAACAGGGGGCGGCGGGGAGCTGTTTTTT.

This clonotype was seen ten or more times. The rearrangement joins TRBV6-5 to TRBJ2-1; D unclear. V was trimmed by 0 bases and J by 0 bases, leaving 15 bases between them. The CDR3 is 18 amino acids. The germline V gene has CDR1 MNHEY and CDR2 SVGAGI. CDR3 residues: CASSYSVPGGDSYNEQFF. DNA of the CDR3: TGTGCCAGCAGTTACTCCGTCCCCGGCGGAGACTCCTACAATGAGCAGTTCTTC.

Notes on this clonotype: The conserved final phenylalanine or tryptophan is absent from the CDR3, which likely points to a read error. The V call is TRBV18, the J call TRBJ1-3; no clear D gene. Trimming pared 6 bases from V and 4 bases from J, leaving 10 bases between. The CDR3 totals 13 residues. Germline V gene data show CDR1 as KGHSH and CDR2 as LQKENI. The CDR3 coding sequence is TGTGCCAGCTCTCCTGGAAGGGGAAACACCATATATCTT. Protein sequence: CASSPGRGNTIYL.

This sequence joins TRBV19 and TRBJ2-5; possibly TRBD1 for D (6 bases). Germline-derived CDR1 and CDR2 are LNHDA and SQIVND (reference sequence). This CDR3 has 15 residues. Trimming pared 2 bases from V and 2 bases from J, leaving 12 bases between. CDR3 amino acids: CASSITGSTQETQYF. The CDR3 DNA is TGTGCCAGTAGTATAACAGGGAGCACTCAAGAGACCCAGTACTTC.

The chain employs TRBV7-6 and TRBJ2-5; no reliable D call. From germline, CDR1 is SGHVS and CDR2 FNYEAQ. The CDR3 is 13 amino acids. The V end lost 0 bases, the J end lost 5 bases, and 7 bases lay between the germline ends. CDR3 DNA: TGTGCCAGCAGCTTAGCGGGATTTGAGACCCAGTACTTC. It codes for CASSLAGFETQYF.

The J gene is TRBJ1-2, the V gene TRBV12-3 or TRBV12-4; D is unresolved. The CDR3 totals 14 residues. V was shortened by 7 bases and J by 3 bases, with 15 bases between the two germline ends. The CDR3 spells CASTIEAGDYGYTF. CDR3 in DNA: TGTGCCAGCACCATCGAGGCGGGCGACTATGGCTACACCTTC.

This clonotype was observed many times. A much larger clone lies a single base off, so this may be a read error. V and J are TRBV4-3 and TRBJ2-7; weak D call: TRBD1 (6 bases). CDR3 length: 14 amino acids. V was shortened by 3 bases and J by 2 bases, with 11 bases between the two germline ends. The germline gives CDR1 LGHNA, CDR2 YSLEER. CDR3 nucleotide sequence: TGCGCCAGCAGCCAGATGGACAGCGCCTACGAGCAGTACTTC. Translation: CASSQMDSAYEQYF.

This chain joins TRBV10-2 and TRBJ2-1, with 12 bases identical to TRBD2. CDR3 size: 14 residues. In germline, CDR1 is WSHSY, CDR2 SAAADI. The junction had 5 bases not matched to a gene; V was cut back by 5 bases and J by 9 bases. CDR3 nucleotides: TGCGCCAGCAGTCTGGGACTAGCGGGCCTTGAGCAGTTCTTC. As protein: CASSLGLAGLEQFF.

V gene TRBV2 combines with J gene TRBJ1-3; possibly TRBD1 for D (6 bases). This CDR3 region has 15 residues. Trimming removed 2 bases at V and 3 bases at J, with 11 bases between. CDR1 SNHLY and CDR2 FYNNEI come from the germline V gene. CDR3 residues: CASSELGHGGNTIYF. As DNA, the CDR3 is TGTGCCAGCAGTGAATTGGGACATGGTGGAAACACCATATATTTT.

Note on this clonotype: Likely a read error: the CDR3 ends without its conserved phenylalanine or tryptophan. This CDR3 reads CGSSLGTDGANVLTI. DNA for the CDR3: TGCGGCAGCAGCCTAGGGACAGACGGGGCCAACGTCCTGACTATC. The chain recombines TRBV5-1 with TRBJ2-6; 7 bases agree with TRBD1. CDR1 is SGHRS, CDR2 YFSETQ, per germline. This CDR3 contains 15 residues.

V is TRBV5-1 and J is TRBJ1-1; 8 nucleotides align to TRBD1. The germline V gene encodes CDR1 SGHRS and CDR2 YFSETQ. This CDR3 region has 14 residues. As DNA, the CDR3 is TGCAGCAGCCCCCAGGGGGCGAGCAACACTGAAGCTTTCTTT. It specifies CSSPQGASNTEAFF.

J is TRBJ1-2 and V is TRBV6-1; D not certain. V lost 0 bases, J lost 3 bases, and 11 bases lay in between. This CDR3 comprises 15 residues. CDR1 and CDR2 (germline): MNHNS, SASEGT. This chain's CDR3 is CASSEANGEDYGYTF. The CDR3 bases are TGTGCCAGCAGTGAAGCGAATGGGGAAGACTATGGCTACACCTTC.